This T cell receptor (beta chain) was recovered during a study of OX40 agonist ivuxolimab in advanced cancers. As for the study in general: Partial responses occurred in three patients (one hepatocellular carcinoma, two cutaneous melanoma).

Generated by immunoSEQ multiplex PCR, the TCRdb table keeps only in-frame clones and is missing some. Of about 72,000 clones detected, approximately 90% appear once; the ten largest clones hold around 0.96%. With regard to this clone: Antigen: not known.

Germline lookup yields CDR1 SGHRS and CDR2 YFSETQ. The germline V and J ends were trimmed by 5 bases and 5 bases, with 7 bases remaining between them. This CDR3 region has 11 residues. Points from the study as a whole: Researchers did not determine the expanded peripheral T cells' antigen specificity. CD4+ T cells averaged fewer expanded clones than CD8+ T cells. At doses 0.1 to 3.0 mg/kg, CD4+ and CD8+ clones expanded.

This clonotype originated in an adult with an advanced solid tumor such as melanoma, head and neck, liver or kidney cancer. The sequences come from CD4+ or CD8+ T cells sorted from blood, collected in a trial of the OX40 agonist ivuxolimab. The chain couples TRBV5-1 to TRBJ2-5, with D tentatively TRBD1 or TRBD2 (5 bases each). The CDR3 spells CASRGEETQYF. The DNA of the CDR3 is TGCGCCAGCAGAGGGGAGGAGACCCAGTACTTC.